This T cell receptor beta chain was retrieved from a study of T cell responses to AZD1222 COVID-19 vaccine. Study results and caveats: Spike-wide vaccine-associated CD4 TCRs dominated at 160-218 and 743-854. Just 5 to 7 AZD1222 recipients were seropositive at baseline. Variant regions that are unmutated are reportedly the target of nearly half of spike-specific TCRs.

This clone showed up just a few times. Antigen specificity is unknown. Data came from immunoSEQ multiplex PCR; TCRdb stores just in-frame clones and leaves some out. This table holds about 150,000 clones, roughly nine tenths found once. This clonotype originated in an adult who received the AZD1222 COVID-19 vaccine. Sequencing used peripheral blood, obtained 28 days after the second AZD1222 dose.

The CDR3 reads CASSEISGELFF. The DNA for the CDR3 is TGCGCCAGCAGTGAGATCTCCGGGGAGCTGTTTTTT. The chain employs TRBV10-2 and TRBJ2-2; the D is unclear. Germline-derived CDR1 and CDR2 are WSHSY and SAAADI. The ends were cut back, 2 bases at V and 6 bases at J, with 4 bases in the middle. CDR3 length: 12 residues.